The source of this TCR beta chain is a study of cytomegalovirus exposure and HLA in healthy donors. The CDR3 covers 15 residues. The V and J ends lost 2 bases and 6 bases respectively, with 17 bases between them. Germline V gene sequence: CDR1 MNHEY, CDR2 SMNVEV (reference sequence). The PCR ran on 60 Vbeta and 13 Jbeta primers. Profiling relied on immunoSEQ multiplex PCR, and the TCRdb table lists in-frame clones only, not all of them. In the table there are 250,000 to 300,000 clones, 84% of which are singletons. General study findings and limits: When presence/absence was analysed, sequencing depth was taken to be roughly uniform across donors. Using a false discovery rate of 0.05, a later analysis showed that 16,951 TCR beta sequences were associated with HLA alleles. Most TCR beta V segments were productive about 90% or about 30% of the time in an earlier analysis.

This clone was observed a handful of times. The antigen remains undetermined. This TCR was recovered from a woman aged 40 to 49 in good health and CMV-seropositive. The rearrangement links TRBV27 to TRBJ2-7; maybe TRBD2 (6 bases). Sequenced sample: PBMCs. Written as DNA, the CDR3 is TGTGCCAGCAGTTTAGTCGGGACCCTGGGGGGCGAGCAGTACTTC. Amino acids: CASSLVGTLGGEQYF.